This note documents a single T cell receptor (beta chain) sequence. The data are from a study of blood T cell repertoires in COVID-19. The V end lost 0 bases, the J end lost 4 bases, and 6 bases lay between the germline ends. Germline CDR1 LNHDA, CDR2 SQIVND (reference sequence). The CDR3 sequence is 13 residues long. Original data processing: Reference gene primer amplification gave nucleated cell count estimates. Method: immunoSEQ multiplex PCR; TCRdb's copy keeps in-frame clones and lacks some. From that table come the V and J calls and clone size; the DNA was used to work out D and trimming. The sample carries 93,000 or so clones, more than 70% recorded once.

The sequence derives from a woman aged 55-75 years with acute or convalescent COVID-19. Material for sequencing was peripheral blood. The V and J genes are TRBV19 and TRBJ1-2, with no clear D. The CDR3 nucleotides read TGTGCCAGTAGTATAGACAGATCCTATGGCTACACCTTC. This translates into CASSIDRSYGYTF.